These 26 T cell receptor beta chains originate from one sample sequenced in a study of T-cell reconstitution after alpha-beta-depleted transplantation in children. Unique molecular identifiers were built into the TCRbeta library. Each CDR3 protein is one row after TCRdb ran MiXCR on the PCR reads. The table has 750,000 to 950,000 distinct CDR3 sequences, approximately 15% seen once; the top ten hold about 4.6%. Specimen: PBMCs, mostly from graft donor cells, collected 360 days after TCRalphabeta/CD19-depleted stem cell transplant. The receptors shown here come from a male patient under 18 who had a stem cell transplant for acute lymphoblastic leukemia, so the T cells may come from the graft donor.

A few counts support this clonotype. This chain connects TRBV9 to TRBJ2-3; D may be TRBD2 (5 bases). The germline V gene has CDR1 SGDLS and CDR2 YYNGEE. The CDR3 is made up of 15 amino acids. The V gene lost 0 bases and the J gene lost 4 bases, with 12 bases spanning the gap. In DNA, the CDR3 is TGTGCCAGCAGCGTAGGAGGGAGTGGTGCAGATACGCAGTATTTT. This sequence encodes CASSVGGSGADTQYF.

J is TRBJ1-4 and V is TRBV6-5; D is perhaps TRBD1 (6 bases). Germline loops: CDR1 MNHEY, CDR2 SVGAGI. This CDR3 region has 15 residues. V lost 0 bases, J lost 7 bases, and 12 bases lay in between. The CDR3 spells CASSYSKQGSEKLFF. The CDR3, as DNA: TGTGCCAGCAGTTACTCGAAACAGGGTAGTGAAAAACTGTTTTTT.

This clonotype was found a few times. This chain links TRBV29-1 with TRBJ2-7, with D perhaps matching TRBD1 (6 bases). V was trimmed by 3 bases and J by 5 bases, leaving 14 bases between them. The CDR3 consists of 13 residues. Germline lookup yields CDR1 SQVTM and CDR2 ANQGSEA. CDR3 region: CSVDLQGIHEQYF. The CDR3 DNA is TGCAGCGTTGATTTACAGGGCATCCACGAGCAGTACTTC.

V gene TRBV7-6 combines with J gene TRBJ2-7; 10 nucleotides match TRBD2. Germline lookup yields CDR1 SGHVS and CDR2 FNYEAQ. This CDR3 contains 17 residues. After removal of 5 bases from V and 4 bases from J, the junction contained 14 bases not matched to a gene. CDR3 nucleotides: TGTGCCAGCAGCCCAATCGACCTAGCGGGGGAACGTTACGAGCAGTACTTC. Translating gives CASSPIDLAGERYEQYF.

The chain recombines TRBV4-1 with TRBJ2-1, with 16 bases matching TRBD2. The CDR3 is 19 residues long. The germline CDR1 and CDR2 sequences are MGHRA and YSYEKL. V trimming: 2 bases; J trimming: 0 bases; junction bases outside the gene matches: 4. The CDR3, as DNA: TGCGCCAGCAGCCAACTGGGACTAGCGGGAGGGCCCTCCTACAATGAGCAGTTCTTC. This codes for CASSQLGLAGGPSYNEQFF.

This clonotype showed up many times. The chain is built from TRBV25-1 and TRBJ2-1; D may be TRBD1 (7 bases). Germline-derived CDR1 and CDR2 are MGHDK and SYGVNS. Deletions cut 1 base from V and 5 bases from J, with 12 bases between. The CDR3 contains 15 residues. CDR3 DNA sequence: TGTGCCAGCAGTGAATTCGGGGGACAGCACAATGAGCAGTTCTTC. This encodes CASSEFGGQHNEQFF.

This clonotype showed up many times. The genes are TRBV29-1 and TRBJ2-1; TRBD2 agrees at 10 bases. The length of the CDR3 is 13 residues. Germline assignment: CDR1 SQVTM and CDR2 ANQGSEA. The CDR3: CSAEAGGPDEQFF. The CDR3 nucleotides read TGCAGTGCGGAAGCGGGAGGGCCAGATGAGCAGTTCTTC.

The chain employs TRBV9 and TRBJ2-1; 7 bases are shared with TRBD2. V lost 2 bases, J lost 4 bases, and 6 bases stayed unmatched. The CDR3 sequence is 15 residues long. Germline V gene sequence: CDR1 SGDLS, CDR2 YYNGEE. In DNA form, the CDR3 reads TGTGCCAGCAGCGTGTCAAGCGGGACTTACAATGAGCAGTTCTTC. The encoded protein is CASSVSSGTYNEQFF.

The chain is built from TRBV7-6 and TRBJ2-5; TRBD1 matches 7 bases. Trimming cost V 3 bases and J 4 bases; bases outside gene matches: 5. Per the germline V gene, CDR1 is SGHVS and CDR2 is FNYEAQ. The CDR3 contains 14 residues. CDR3 coding DNA: TGTGCCAGCAGCTTTGGACAGGTCGGAGAGACCCAGTACTTC. It specifies CASSFGQVGETQYF.

The chain is built from TRBV7-9 and TRBJ2-5; 12 nucleotides agree with TRBD2. The CDR3 covers 17 residues. Looked up from germline, CDR1 is SEHNR and CDR2 is FQNEAQ (reference sequence). Trimming removed 3 bases from V and 2 bases from J; junction bases left unmatched: 7. The CDR3 bases are TGTGCCAGCAGCTTCTTCCGGACTAGCGGGGCACAAGAGACCCAGTACTTC. It translates to CASSFFRTSGAQETQYF.

The chain recombines TRBV15 with TRBJ2-5; no firm D call. Germline CDR1 and CDR2: LNHNV and YYDKDF (reference sequence). Trimming took 0 bases from V and 2 from J, leaving 7 bases between them. The CDR3 has 14 residues. CDR3 protein: CATSRDGQQETQYF. The CDR3 DNA follows: TGTGCCACCAGCAGAGACGGGCAGCAAGAGACCCAGTACTTC.

There are a few counts of this clonotype. The rearrangement links TRBV18 to TRBJ2-7, with D possibly being TRBD1 or TRBD2 (5 bases each). CDR3 size: 14 residues. Germline lookup yields CDR1 KGHSH and CDR2 LQKENI. V lost 6 bases and J 4 bases, leaving 16 bases between the germline ends. The CDR3 region is CASSRDPGPYEQYF. The CDR3 nucleotides are TGTGCCAGCTCTCGAGACCCGGGGCCTTACGAGCAGTACTTC.

V gene TRBV3-1 combines with J gene TRBJ2-7; tentative D call: TRBD2 (6 bases). V lost 0 bases to trimming and J lost 0 bases, with 21 bases between them. Germline V lookup: CDR1 LGHDT, CDR2 YNNKEL (reference sequence). CDR3 length equals 19 residues. The DNA for the CDR3 is TGTGCCAGCAGCCAAGAGGCCAGAAGAAGCGGGCAAATCTCCTACGAGCAGTACTTC. As protein: CASSQEARRSGQISYEQYF.

V and J are TRBV12-3 or TRBV12-4 and TRBJ2-1; 12 positions match TRBD2. This CDR3 has 14 amino acids. Trimming removed 7 bases from V and 9 bases from J; junction bases left unmatched: 7. The CDR3 DNA reads TGTGCCAGCATGGAGCTAGCGGGAGGGGTTGAGCAGTTCTTC. It yields the protein CASMELAGGVEQFF.

This clonotype was seen a few times. J is TRBJ2-1 and V is TRBV7-7; no clear D. The germline V and J ends were trimmed by 3 bases and 3 bases, with 9 bases remaining between them. CDR3 length: 14 amino acids. CDR1 SSHAT and CDR2 FNYEAQ come from the germline V gene (reference sequence). Written as DNA, the CDR3 is TGTGCCAGCAGCTTGTACCAGGACTACAATGAGCAGTTCTTC. Protein product: CASSLYQDYNEQFF.

The chain couples TRBV7-8 to TRBJ2-1; 8 nucleotides align to TRBD2. This CDR3 has 17 amino acids. The trim removed 1 base at V and 9 bases at J, leaving 14 bases unmatched. Germline V gene data show CDR1 as SGHVS and CDR2 as FQNEAQ. This chain's CDR3 is CASSLVLAGWVGGEQFF. The CDR3 DNA sequence: TGTGCCAGCAGCTTAGTTTTAGCGGGATGGGTTGGGGGTGAGCAGTTCTTC.

This clonotype was counted many times. This sequence joins TRBV5-1 and TRBJ2-3, with 14 bases matching TRBD2. The CDR3 is made up of 14 amino acids. V was clipped by 9 bases and J by 4 bases; unmatched bases: 4. Germline CDR1 and CDR2: SGHRS and YFSETQ. CDR3 coding DNA: TGCGCCACCGGACTAGCGGGAGGATCAGATACGCAGTATTTT. It encodes CATGLAGGSDTQYF.

The chain links TRBV12-3 or TRBV12-4 to TRBJ1-2, with unresolved D. This CDR3 has 13 amino acids. Trimming left V 1 base short and J 2 bases short, with 5 bases between. The CDR3 here is CASSLDENYGYTF. CDR3 DNA: TGTGCCAGCAGTTTAGACGAGAACTATGGCTACACCTTC.

The J gene is TRBJ2-1, the V gene TRBV7-3, with D possibly matching TRBD2 (6 bases). The germline gives CDR1 SGHTA, CDR2 FQGTGA. Trimming cost V 4 bases and J 0 bases, with 13 bases left between them. This CDR3 comprises 16 residues. The DNA of the CDR3 is TGTGCCAGCAGCTATAATCCGGGACTCTCCTACAATGAGCAGTTCTTC. It is translated as CASSYNPGLSYNEQFF.

This chain links TRBV10-3 with TRBJ2-3; 7 positions match TRBD1. The germline V gene has CDR1 ENHRY and CDR2 SYGVKD. Trimming at V came to 6 bases and at J to 2 bases, leaving 8 bases not matched to a gene. CDR3 length equals 15 residues. CDR3 in DNA: TGTGCCATCAGGGACCGGGACAGATACACAGATACGCAGTATTTT. It is translated as CAIRDRDRYTDTQYF.

The chain employs TRBV18 and TRBJ2-3, with D perhaps given as TRBD1 or TRBD2 (5 bases each). CDR3 length: 16 residues. Germline V CDR1 and CDR2: KGHSH, LQKENI. Trimming took off 1 base at V and 0 bases at J, with 11 bases between the two ends. The CDR3 DNA reads TGTGCCAGCTCACCACGGATCGGGACGAGCACAGATACGCAGTATTTT. This translates into CASSPRIGTSTDTQYF.

This clonotype was picked up a small number of times. The chain recombines TRBV9 with TRBJ2-1; 8 bases fit TRBD2. Unmatched junction bases numbered 11, after V lost 2 bases and J lost 10 bases. The CDR3 is 15 amino acids. Germline V CDR1 and CDR2: SGDLS, YYNGEE. This CDR3 is CASSVGRLAQAEQFF. DNA of the CDR3: TGTGCCAGCAGCGTTGGGAGACTAGCGCAAGCCGAGCAGTTCTTC.

This clonotype was observed many times. The chain combines TRBV5-5 with TRBJ2-7; 8 positions match TRBD1. Looked up from germline, CDR1 is SGHKS and CDR2 is YYEKEE (reference sequence). The CDR3 runs to 16 residues. J gave up 3 bases and V 1 base, and 9 bases lay outside the gene matches. The CDR3 reads CASSLRGQGQFYEQYF. DNA for the CDR3: TGTGCCAGCAGCTTGCGCGGACAGGGCCAATTCTACGAGCAGTACTTC.

Only a few counts were recorded for this clonotype. The rearrangement joins TRBV6-6 to TRBJ1-2, with 7 bases identical to TRBD1. Germline CDR1 and CDR2: MNHNY and SVGAGI (reference sequence). The CDR3 contains 13 residues. J gave up 8 bases and V 6 bases, and 9 bases lay outside the gene matches. CDR3 coding DNA: TGTGCCAGCAGCCTAGAGGGGGCTTGGGGCTACACCTTC. Translation gives CASSLEGAWGYTF.

V gene TRBV7-6 combines with J gene TRBJ2-5; TRBD2 matches 10 bases. Germline loops: CDR1 SGHVS, CDR2 FNYEAQ. V lost 1 base, J lost 2 bases, and 4 bases stayed unmatched. This CDR3 comprises 16 residues. Here the CDR3 DNA reads TGTGCCAGCAGCTTAGGGGGACTAGCGAATCAAGAGACCCAGTACTTC. This sequence encodes CASSLGGLANQETQYF.

This sequence joins TRBV12-3 or TRBV12-4 and TRBJ2-3, with TRBD1 matching 10 bases. This CDR3 is 17 amino acids long. J gave up 1 base and V 6 bases, and 10 bases lay outside the gene matches. The CDR3 nucleotides read TGTGCCAGCAGAACACCGGGACAGGGGACGGGCACAGATACGCAGTATTTT. It encodes CASRTPGQGTGTDTQYF.